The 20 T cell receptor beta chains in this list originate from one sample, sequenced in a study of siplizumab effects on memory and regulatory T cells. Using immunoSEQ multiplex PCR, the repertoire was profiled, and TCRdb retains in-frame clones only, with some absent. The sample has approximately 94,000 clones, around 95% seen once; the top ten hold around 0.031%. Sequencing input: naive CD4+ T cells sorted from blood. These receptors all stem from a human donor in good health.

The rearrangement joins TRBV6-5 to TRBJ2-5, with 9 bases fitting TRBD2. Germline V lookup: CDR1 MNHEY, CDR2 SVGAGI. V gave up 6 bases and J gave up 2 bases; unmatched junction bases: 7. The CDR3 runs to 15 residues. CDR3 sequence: CASRSLSGGQETQYF. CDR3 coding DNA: TGTGCCAGCAGATCCCTAAGCGGGGGGCAAGAGACCCAGTACTTC.

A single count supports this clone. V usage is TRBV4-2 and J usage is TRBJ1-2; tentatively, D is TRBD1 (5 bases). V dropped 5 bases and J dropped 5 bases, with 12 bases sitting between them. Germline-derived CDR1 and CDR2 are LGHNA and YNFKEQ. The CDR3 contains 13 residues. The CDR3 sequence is CASSSNGGYGYTF. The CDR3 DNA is TGTGCCAGCAGCTCAAACGGGGGGTATGGCTACACCTTC.

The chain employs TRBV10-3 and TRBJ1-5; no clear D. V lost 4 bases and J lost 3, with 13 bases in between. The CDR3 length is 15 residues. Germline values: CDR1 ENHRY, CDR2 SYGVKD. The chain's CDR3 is CAISGGSALNQPQHF. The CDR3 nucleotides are TGTGCCATCAGTGGGGGTAGCGCCCTCAATCAGCCCCAGCATTTT.

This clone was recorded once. As DNA, the CDR3 is TGTGCCAGTAGTATTGGGACAGGGGAGAATCAGCCCCAGCATTTT. Translated, it gives CASSIGTGENQPQHF. The V gene is TRBV19, the J gene TRBJ1-5; 10 bases fit TRBD1. CDR1 and CDR2 (germline): LNHDA, SQIVND (reference sequence). After removal of 3 bases from V and 4 bases from J, the junction contained 3 bases not matched to a gene. The CDR3 length is 15 residues.

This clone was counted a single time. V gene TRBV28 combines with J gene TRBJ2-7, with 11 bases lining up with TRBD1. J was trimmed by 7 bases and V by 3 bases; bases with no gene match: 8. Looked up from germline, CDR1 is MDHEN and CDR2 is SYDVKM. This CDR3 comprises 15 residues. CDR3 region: CASSLGTGGLREQYF. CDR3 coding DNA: TGTGCCAGCAGTTTGGGGACAGGGGGATTGAGGGAGCAGTACTTC. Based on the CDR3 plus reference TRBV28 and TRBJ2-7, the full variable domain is DVKVTQSSRYLVKRTGEKVFLECVQDMDHENMFWYRQDPGLGLRLIYFSYDVKMKEKGDIPEGYSVSREKKERFSLILESASTNQTSMYLCASSLGTGGLREQYFGPGTRLTVT.

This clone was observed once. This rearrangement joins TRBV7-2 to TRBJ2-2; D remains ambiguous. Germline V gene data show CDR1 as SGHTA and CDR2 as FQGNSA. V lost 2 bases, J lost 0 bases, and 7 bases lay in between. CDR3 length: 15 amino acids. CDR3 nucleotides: TGTGCCAGCAGCTTATTGACGACGAACACCGGGGAGCTGTTTTTT. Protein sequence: CASSLLTTNTGELFF.

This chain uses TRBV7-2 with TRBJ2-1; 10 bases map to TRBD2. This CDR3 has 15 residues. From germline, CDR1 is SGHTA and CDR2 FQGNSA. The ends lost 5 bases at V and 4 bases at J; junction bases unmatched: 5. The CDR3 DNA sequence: TGTGCCAGCAGCCAGGGAGCGGGGGGGTACAATGAGCAGTTCTTC. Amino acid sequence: CASSQGAGGYNEQFF.

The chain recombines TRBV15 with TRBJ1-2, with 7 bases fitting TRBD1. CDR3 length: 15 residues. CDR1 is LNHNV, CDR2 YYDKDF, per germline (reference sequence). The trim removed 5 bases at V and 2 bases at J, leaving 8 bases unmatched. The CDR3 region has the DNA TGTGCCACCAGCTCAAATTCAGGGGGAAACTATGGCTACACCTTC. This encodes CATSSNSGGNYGYTF.

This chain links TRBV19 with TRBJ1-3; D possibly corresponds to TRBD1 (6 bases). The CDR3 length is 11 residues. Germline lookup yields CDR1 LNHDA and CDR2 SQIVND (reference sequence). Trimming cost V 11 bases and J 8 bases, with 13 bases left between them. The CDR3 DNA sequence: TGTGCCGTGGGGGGCTTGGACACCATATATTTT. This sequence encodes CAVGGLDTIYF.

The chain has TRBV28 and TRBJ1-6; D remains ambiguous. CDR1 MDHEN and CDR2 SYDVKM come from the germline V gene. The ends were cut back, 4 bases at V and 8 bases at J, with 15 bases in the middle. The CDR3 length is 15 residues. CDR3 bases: TGTGCCAGCAGTTATACGCGGGATTACCATTCACCCCTCCACTTT. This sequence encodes CASSYTRDYHSPLHF.

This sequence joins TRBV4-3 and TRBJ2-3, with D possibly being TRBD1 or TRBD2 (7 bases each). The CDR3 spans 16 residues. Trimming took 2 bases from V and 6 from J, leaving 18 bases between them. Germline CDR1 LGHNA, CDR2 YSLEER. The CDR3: CASSQQQGGGRDTQYF. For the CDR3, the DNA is TGCGCCAGCAGCCAACAACAGGGAGGGGGCAGGGATACGCAGTATTTT.

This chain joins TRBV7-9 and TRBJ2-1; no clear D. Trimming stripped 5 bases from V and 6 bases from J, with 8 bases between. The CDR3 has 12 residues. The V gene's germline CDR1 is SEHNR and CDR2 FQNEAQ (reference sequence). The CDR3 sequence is CASSPPANEQFF. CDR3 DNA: TGTGCCAGCAGCCCCCCGGCCAATGAGCAGTTCTTC.

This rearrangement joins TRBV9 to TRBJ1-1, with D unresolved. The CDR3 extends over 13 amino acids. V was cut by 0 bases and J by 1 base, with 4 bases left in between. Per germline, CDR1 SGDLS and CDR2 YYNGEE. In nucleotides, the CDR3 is TGTGCCAGCAGCGTAGCCCGGAACACTGAAGCTTTCTTT. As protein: CASSVARNTEAFF.

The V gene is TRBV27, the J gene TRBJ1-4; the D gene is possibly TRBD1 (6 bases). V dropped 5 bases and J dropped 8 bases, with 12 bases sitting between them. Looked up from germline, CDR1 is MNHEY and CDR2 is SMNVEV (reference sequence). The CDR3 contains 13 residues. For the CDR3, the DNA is TGTGCCAGCAGTCCAGGGGTTCGGGAAAAACTGTTTTTT. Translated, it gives CASSPGVREKLFF. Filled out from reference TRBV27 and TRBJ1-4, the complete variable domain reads EAQVTQNPRYLITVTGKKLTVTCSQNMNHEYMSWYRQDPGLGLRQIYYSMNVEVTDKGDVPEGYKVSRKEKRNFPLILESPSPNQTSLYFCASSPGVREKLFFGSGTQLSVL.

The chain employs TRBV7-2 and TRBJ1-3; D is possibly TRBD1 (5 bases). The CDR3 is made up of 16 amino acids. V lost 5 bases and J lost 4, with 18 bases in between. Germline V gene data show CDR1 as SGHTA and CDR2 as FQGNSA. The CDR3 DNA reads TGTGCCAGCAGCCCGCAGGTTGGGGGGGTCGGAAACACCATATATTTT. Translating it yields CASSPQVGGVGNTIYF.

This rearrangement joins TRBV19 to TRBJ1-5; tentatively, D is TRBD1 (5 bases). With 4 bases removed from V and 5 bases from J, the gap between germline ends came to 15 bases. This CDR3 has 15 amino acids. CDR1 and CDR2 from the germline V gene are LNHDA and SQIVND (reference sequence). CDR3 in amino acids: CASSNIQVRHQPQHF. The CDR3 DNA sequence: TGTGCCAGTAGTAACATACAGGTTCGACATCAGCCCCAGCATTTT.

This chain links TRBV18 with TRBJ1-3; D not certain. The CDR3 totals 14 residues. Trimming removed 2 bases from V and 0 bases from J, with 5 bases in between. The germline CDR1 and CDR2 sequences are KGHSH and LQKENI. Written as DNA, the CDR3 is TGTGCCAGCTCACCAGAGCTCTCTGGAAACACCATATATTTT. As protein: CASSPELSGNTIYF.

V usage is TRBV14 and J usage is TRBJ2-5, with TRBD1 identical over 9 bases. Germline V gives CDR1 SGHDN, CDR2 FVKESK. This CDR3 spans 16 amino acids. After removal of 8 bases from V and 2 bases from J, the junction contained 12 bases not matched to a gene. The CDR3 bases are TGTGCCAGCGACCCCGGGACAGGGTTTTTTCAAGAGACCCAGTACTTC. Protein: CASDPGTGFFQETQYF. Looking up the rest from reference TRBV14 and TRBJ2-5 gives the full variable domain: EAGVTQFPSHSVIEKGQTVTLRCDPISGHDNLYWYRRVMGKEIKFLLHFVKESKQDESGMPNNRFLAERTGGTYSTLKVQPAELEDSGVYFCASDPGTGFFQETQYFGPGTRLLVL.

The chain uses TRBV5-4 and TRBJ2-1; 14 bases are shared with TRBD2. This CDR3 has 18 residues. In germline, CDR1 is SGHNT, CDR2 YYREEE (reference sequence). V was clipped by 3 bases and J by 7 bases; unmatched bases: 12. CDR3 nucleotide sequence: TGTGCCAGCAGCTGGCTACTGACTAGCGGGGGGGCCAAGAATGAGCAGTTCTTC. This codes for CASSWLLTSGGAKNEQFF.

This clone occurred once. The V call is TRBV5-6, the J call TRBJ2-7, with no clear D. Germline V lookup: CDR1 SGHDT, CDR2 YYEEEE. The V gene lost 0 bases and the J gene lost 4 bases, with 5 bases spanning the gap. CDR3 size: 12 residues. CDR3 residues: CASSLGEYEQYF. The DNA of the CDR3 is TGTGCCAGCAGCTTGGGGGAATACGAGCAGTACTTC.